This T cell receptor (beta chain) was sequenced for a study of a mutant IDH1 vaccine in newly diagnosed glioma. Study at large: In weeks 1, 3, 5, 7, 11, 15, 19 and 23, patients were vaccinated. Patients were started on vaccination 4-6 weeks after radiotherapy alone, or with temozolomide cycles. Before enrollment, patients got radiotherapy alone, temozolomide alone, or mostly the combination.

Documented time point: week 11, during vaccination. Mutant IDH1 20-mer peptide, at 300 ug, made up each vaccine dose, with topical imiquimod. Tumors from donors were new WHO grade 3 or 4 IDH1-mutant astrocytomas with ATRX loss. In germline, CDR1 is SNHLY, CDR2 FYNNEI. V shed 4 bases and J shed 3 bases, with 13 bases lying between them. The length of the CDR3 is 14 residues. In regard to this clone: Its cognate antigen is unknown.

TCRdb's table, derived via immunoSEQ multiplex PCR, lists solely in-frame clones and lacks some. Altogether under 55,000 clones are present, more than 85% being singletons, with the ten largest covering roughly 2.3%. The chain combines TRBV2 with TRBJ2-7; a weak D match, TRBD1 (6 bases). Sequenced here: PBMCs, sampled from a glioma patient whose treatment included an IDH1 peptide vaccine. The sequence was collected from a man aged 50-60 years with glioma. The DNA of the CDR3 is TGTGCCAGCAGTGTTTACAGGGCCAACTACGAGCAGTACTTC. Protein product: CASSVYRANYEQYF.